This TCR beta chain was identified in a study of blood T cell repertoires in COVID-19. Study in general: Samples representing acute and convalescent COVID-19 were sourced from the United States, Italy and Spain. Nucleic acid was either cDNA or gDNA, and it came from T cells, B-cell-depleted T cells, or PBMCs.

The V and J ends lost 4 bases and 3 bases, in that order; junction bases with no gene match: 7. Per germline, CDR1 KGHSH and CDR2 LQKENI. This CDR3 is 16 amino acids long. Authors' processing steps: Quantification of nucleated cells was approximated via reference gene primer amplification. Produced via immunoSEQ multiplex PCR; TCRdb's table is partial and in-frame only. V, J and clone size are taken as reported in that table, and D and trimming were inferred from the DNA itself. The table has approximately 38,000 clones, about 90% seen once. This sequence joins TRBV18 and TRBJ2-2; 8 nucleotides agree with TRBD1. The receptor's source is a woman older than 75 with acute or convalescent COVID-19. Material: peripheral blood. The CDR3 sequence: CASSLPADRDTGELFF. DNA for the CDR3: TGTGCCAGCTCACTACCGGCGGACAGGGACACCGGGGAGCTGTTTTTT.